What follows is one TCR beta chain and its context. As yet, its antigen is unknown. Around 10^5 TCR templates underwent assay in every sample. Method: immunoSEQ multiplex PCR; TCRdb's copy keeps in-frame clones and lacks some. The sample lists 85,000 to 95,000 clones, 94% occurring once. The data were obtained in a study of siplizumab effects on memory and regulatory T cells. Study-level points and caveats: Left unconfirmed was the suppressive function of proliferating Tregs from siplizumab cultures.

The CDR3 is 14 residues long. The trim removed 5 bases at V and 10 bases at J, leaving 9 bases unmatched. Germline assignment: CDR1 SGHNT and CDR2 YENEEA. The chain joins TRBV11-3 to TRBJ2-1; TRBD1 agrees at 9 bases. The TCR originated in a human donor in good health. The sequencing input was non-Treg CD4+ T cells sorted from blood. In nucleotides, the CDR3 is TGTGCCAGCAGCCAACAGACAGGGGGACGCGAGCAGTTCTTC. Protein product: CASSQQTGGREQFF.